A selection of T cell receptor beta chains follows, all from one sample in a study of T cells after yellow fever vaccination. MiXCR, applied by TCRdb to the 5' RACE reads, yields one record per CDR3 protein. The data hold 300,000 to 450,000 distinct CDR3 sequences, with roughly 6.2% observed a single time. The specimen comprised PBMCs, sampled 5 days after the yellow fever booster vaccination. These receptor sequences come from a man younger than 45 who received the YFV17D yellow fever vaccine. The CDR3 runs from the conserved cysteine through the conserved F or W. A D gene is named only where the DNA matches it firmly. Where a row states a size, it is once, few, many or the class of an expanded clone; other rows omit it.

>TRBJ2-3|-|many|TRBV30
TGTGCCTGGAGTGTACTGGGGCCGCAGTATTTT
CAWSVLGPQYF
>TRBJ2-7|-|-|TRBV7-2
TGTGCCAGCAGCGGGGGGGCCTTACCCTACGAGCAGTACTTC
CASSGGALPYEQYF
>TRBJ1-2|-|few|TRBV24-1
TGTGCCACCAGTGTCGGGACATCAGCTGGCTACACCTTC
CATSVGTSAGYTF
>TRBJ1-1|-|few|TRBV12-3/TRBV12-4
TGTGCCAGCAGTTTCGCAGGATGGAACACTGAAGCTTTCTTT
CASSFAGWNTEAFF
>TRBJ2-2|-|many|TRBV28
TGTGCCAGCCGAGACCCGAACACCGGGGAGCTGTTTTTT
CASRDPNTGELFF
>TRBJ1-5|-|-|TRBV28
TGTGCCAGCAGTTTCCTAGGCTCGAATCAGCCCCAGCATTTT
CASSFLGSNQPQHF
>TRBJ2-7|-|-|TRBV11-2
TGTGCCAGCAGCTTAGTAGTTGGAGGTCCGGCTTACGAGCAGTACTTC
CASSLVVGGPAYEQYF
>TRBJ1-6|-|few|TRBV5-6
TGTGCCAGCAGCAAGGGACCCGCCGGGAGTTCACCCCTCCACTTT
CASSKGPAGSSPLHF
>TRBJ2-3|-|many|TRBV9
TGTGCCAGCAGCGTAGGTCTAGCGCTCACAGATACGCAGTATTTT
CASSVGLALTDTQYF
>TRBJ2-4|-|few|TRBV25-1
TGTGCCAGCCGAGACACACTAGCCAAAAACATTCAGTACTTC
CASRDTLAKNIQYF
>TRBJ2-1|TRBD2|many|TRBV3-1
TGTGCCAGCAGGGATTGGACTAGCGGGAGGGCCCGGGAGCAGTTCTTC
CASRDWTSGRAREQFF
>TRBJ1-1|-|many|TRBV7-2
TGTGCCAGCAGCTTATCTTCTGGGGGCACTGAAGCTTTCTTT
CASSLSSGGTEAFF
>TRBJ1-2|-|few|TRBV12-3/TRBV12-4
TGTGCCAGCAGTTTATGGGAGGGCTCTAACTATGGCTACACCTTC
CASSLWEGSNYGYTF
>TRBJ2-5|-|few|TRBV7-2
TGTGCCAGCAGCTTATGGGGCCTAGAGGGGACCCAGTACTTC
CASSLWGLEGTQYF
>TRBJ2-5|TRBD2|-|TRBV5-5
TGTGCCAGCAGCCCCCTCGGGGGGTACCAAGAGACCCAGTACTTC
CASSPLGGYQETQYF
>TRBJ2-1|TRBD2|few|TRBV10-1
TGCGCCAGCAGTGGACTAGCGGGATCTGAGCAGTTCTTC
CASSGLAGSEQFF
>TRBJ2-4|-|many|TRBV3-1
TGTGCCAGCAGCCAAGAACAGATAGCCAAAAACATTCAGTACTTC
CASSQEQIAKNIQYF
>TRBJ2-2|-|many|TRBV7-9
TGTGCCAGCAGCCTAGGACAGTTGAACACCGGGGAGCTGTTTTTT
CASSLGQLNTGELFF
>TRBJ1-2|-|-|TRBV28
TGTGCCAGCAGCAGGCCCTATGGCTACACCTTC
CASSRPYGYTF
>TRBJ1-2|-|-|TRBV30
TGTGCCTGGAGTGGTGGAGGGAAGGGCTACACCTTC
CAWSGGGKGYTF
>TRBJ1-1|TRBD1|few|TRBV7-9
TGTGCCAGCAGCCCGACGGGACAGGCCTTCACTGAAGCTTTCTTT
CASSPTGQAFTEAFF
>TRBJ2-3|-|many|TRBV5-1
TGCGCCAGCAGGACCGGGGAGTCCACAGATACGCAGTATTTT
CASRTGESTDTQYF
>TRBJ2-1|-|-|TRBV5-4
TGTGCCAGCAGCCGGTCTTCGTCAGGGATGAATGAGCAGTTCTTC
CASSRSSSGMNEQFF